This entry lists 32 T cell receptor beta chains sequenced from one sample in a study of Graves' ophthalmopathy and Graves' hyperthyroidism. Amplifying from RNA transcripts, the study obtained TCR beta CDR3 regions. First-round RT-PCR with HTBI primers preceded a second-round multiplex PCR. A single record per CDR3 protein comes from TCRdb applying MiXCR to the multiplex PCR reads. Of more than 300,000 distinct CDR3 sequences in the sample, 15% to 17% are singletons; the top ten hold approximately 7%. The specimen was peripheral blood. Receptor source: a woman aged 18 to 35 with stable Graves' hyperthyroidism.

Many counts were recorded for this clonotype. The chain links TRBV15 to TRBJ2-7; tentative D call: TRBD1 (5 bases). Trimming pared 5 bases from V and 2 bases from J, leaving 22 bases between. Per the germline V gene, CDR1 is LNHNV and CDR2 is YYDKDF (reference sequence). The CDR3 contains 17 residues. The CDR3 protein is CATSPGHSPAGPYEQYF. CDR3 coding DNA: TGTGCCACCAGCCCAGGGCATAGTCCGGCAGGGCCCTACGAGCAGTACTTC.

This clonotype was seen many times. V usage is TRBV12-3 or TRBV12-4 and J usage is TRBJ1-2, with D tentatively TRBD1 (5 bases). This CDR3 has 14 residues. Trimming removed 1 base at V and 7 bases at J, with 13 bases between. The CDR3 spells CASSLDAGRSGYTF. CDR3 DNA: TGTGCCAGCAGTTTAGACGCAGGGCGAAGTGGCTACACCTTC.

Ten or more counts support this clonotype. The gene calls are TRBV15 and TRBJ2-6; D might be TRBD2 (7 bases). CDR1 and CDR2 (germline): LNHNV, YYDKDF (reference sequence). Deletions cut 5 bases from V and 2 bases from J, with 19 bases between. The CDR3 has 18 residues. CDR3 nucleotide sequence: TGTGCCACCAGCCCCCCGGGGGGTTACAGGGCTGGGGCCAACGTCCTGACTTTC. Its translation is CATSPPGGYRAGANVLTF.

This clonotype was found a few times. CDR3 loop: CASSQQPKGGYEQYF. CDR3 in DNA: TGTGCCAGCAGCCAACAACCCAAGGGGGGCTACGAGCAGTACTTC. The chain is built from TRBV3-1 and TRBJ2-7; the D gene could be TRBD1 or TRBD2 (6 bases each). Germline CDR1 and CDR2: LGHDT and YNNKEL (reference sequence). This CDR3 contains 15 residues. Trimming removed 2 bases from V and 3 bases from J, with 14 bases in between.

This clonotype has a count of ten or more. The chain uses TRBV6-1 and TRBJ1-2, with D hard to call. Trimming removed 6 bases from V and 8 bases from J, with 10 bases in between. Looked up from germline, CDR1 is MNHNS and CDR2 is SASEGT. CDR3 size: 11 residues. Here the CDR3 DNA reads TGTGCCAGCAGCCCCGCCCGCGGCTACACCTTC. It encodes CASSPARGYTF.

The V call is TRBV5-1, the J call TRBJ2-2; D could derive from TRBD1 or TRBD2 (6 bases each). Germline V gene sequence: CDR1 SGHRS, CDR2 YFSETQ. The V gene lost 4 bases and the J gene lost 6 bases, with 13 bases spanning the gap. CDR3 length: 14 amino acids. For the CDR3, the DNA is TGCGCCAGCAGCGGGGATGGGGGGCCCGGGGAGCTGTTTTTT. Translating gives CASSGDGGPGELFF.

This clonotype was recorded many times. Written as DNA, the CDR3 is TGTGCCAGCAGGCTTCAGGCCACCTACGAGCAGTACTTC. It is translated as CASRLQATYEQYF. This chain joins TRBV12-3 or TRBV12-4 and TRBJ2-7; no definite D call. The CDR3 length is 13 residues. V lost 6 bases and J lost 2, with 11 bases in between.

This clonotype has at least ten counts. V gene TRBV5-1 combines with J gene TRBJ1-1; possible D gene TRBD1, 6 bases. Germline loops: CDR1 SGHRS, CDR2 YFSETQ. V was clipped by 4 bases and J by 8 bases, with 15 bases between them. The CDR3 length is 13 residues. The chain's CDR3 is CASSRGQRGEAFF. CDR3 DNA: TGCGCCAGCAGCCGGGGACAACGAGGGGAAGCTTTCTTT.

This clonotype was recorded at least ten times. The chain couples TRBV7-9 to TRBJ1-1; D possibly corresponds to TRBD1 (5 bases). CDR1 is SEHNR, CDR2 FQNEAQ, per germline (reference sequence). This CDR3 has 15 residues. Trimming pared 3 bases from V and 2 bases from J, leaving 13 bases between. The CDR3 sequence: CASSFLGRTNTEAFF. CDR3 bases: TGTGCCAGCAGCTTTTTGGGACGGACTAACACTGAAGCTTTCTTT.

The V call is TRBV4-2, the J call TRBJ1-1; a possible D gene is TRBD1 (6 bases). The CDR3 extends over 18 amino acids. Trimming took off 1 base at V and 0 bases at J, with 18 bases between the two ends. Germline V gene data show CDR1 as LGHNA and CDR2 as YNFKEQ. The CDR3 DNA reads TGTGCCAGCAGCCAAGTTCTCGGGGGCCCCCGAATGAACACTGAAGCTTTCTTT. Residues: CASSQVLGGPRMNTEAFF.

The rearrangement joins TRBV4-1 to TRBJ2-1; 10 nucleotides align to TRBD2. The trim removed 6 bases at V and 5 bases at J, leaving 7 bases unmatched. The length of the CDR3 is 15 residues. Germline CDR1 and CDR2: MGHRA and YSYEKL. The CDR3 nucleotides read TGCGCCAGCAGGGAAACTAGCGGGGTAAACAATGAGCAGTTCTTC. It yields the protein CASRETSGVNNEQFF.

This clonotype showed up many times. V gene TRBV12-3 or TRBV12-4 combines with J gene TRBJ2-5, with a weak D call TRBD1 (6 bases). V was shortened by 3 bases and J by 7 bases, with 9 bases between the two germline ends. This CDR3 comprises 12 residues. CDR3 DNA sequence: TGTGCCAGCAGTTTGTCCAGGGGGACCCAGTACTTC. Translation gives CASSLSRGTQYF.

In this sample, this clonotype turned up many times. The chain employs TRBV6-2 or TRBV6-3 and TRBJ2-5, with D perhaps matching TRBD1 or TRBD2 (5 bases each). Trimming stripped 0 bases from V and 1 base from J, with 9 bases between. CDR1 is MNHEY, CDR2 SVGEGT, per germline. The CDR3 is made up of 15 amino acids. CDR3 DNA: TGTGCCAGCAGTTACTCGATTGGGGGCCAAGAGACCCAGTACTTC. Its translation: CASSYSIGGQETQYF.

This clonotype has at least ten counts. V usage is TRBV6-2 or TRBV6-3 and J usage is TRBJ2-5; D is undetermined. The germline V gene encodes CDR1 MNHEY and CDR2 SVGEGT. V lost 1 base and J lost 2, with 5 bases in between. The CDR3 contains 13 residues. The CDR3 DNA reads TGTGCCAGCAGTTACTTGGATCAAGAGACCCAGTACTTC. This codes for CASSYLDQETQYF.

This clonotype was recorded many times. The chain has TRBV11-2 and TRBJ2-7; 11 bases are shared with TRBD2. Germline V gene lookup returns CDR1 SGHAT and CDR2 FQNNGV. The V gene end was trimmed by 4 bases and the J gene end by 3 bases; junction bases not matched to a gene: 8. The length of the CDR3 is 16 residues. CDR3 bases: TGTGCCAGCAGCTCTTTAGCGGGGGGGAGTAGCTACGAGCAGTACTTC. Translated, it gives CASSSLAGGSSYEQYF.

This clonotype appeared many times. J is TRBJ2-7 and V is TRBV5-1; D gene ambiguous. V shed 5 bases and J shed 5 bases, with 14 bases lying between them. The CDR3 spans 13 residues. Germline V gene data show CDR1 as SGHRS and CDR2 as YFSETQ. The chain's CDR3 is CASSPNYGDEQYF. The CDR3 bases are TGCGCCAGCAGTCCCAACTATGGAGACGAGCAGTACTTC.

The rearrangement links TRBV20-1 to TRBJ2-4; a possible D gene is TRBD2 (6 bases). Trimming took 3 bases from V and 11 from J, leaving 17 bases between them. In germline, CDR1 is DFQATT, CDR2 SNEGSKA (reference sequence). The CDR3 is 13 amino acids. Written as DNA, the CDR3 is TGCAGTGCTAGTATCGACTCAAGGGACTTTCAGTACTTC. It is translated as CSASIDSRDFQYF.

This clonotype was found many times. The chain recombines TRBV29-1 with TRBJ2-7; 9 bases align to TRBD1. CDR1 SQVTM and CDR2 ANQGSEA come from the germline V gene. The CDR3 extends over 11 amino acids. After removal of 7 bases from V and 3 bases from J, the junction contained 1 base not matched to a gene. CDR3 amino acids: CSAGQGYEQYF. As DNA, the CDR3 is TGCAGCGCGGGACAGGGCTACGAGCAGTACTTC.

This clonotype was seen repeatedly, ten times or more. The chain has TRBV6-2 or TRBV6-3 and TRBJ1-1, with D uncertain. Trimming took 2 bases from V and 6 from J, leaving 13 bases between them. This CDR3 has 14 residues. CDR1 is MNHEY and CDR2 is SVGEGT in the germline V gene. Here the CDR3 DNA reads TGTGCCAGCAGTTACGCGTACATCTACGCTGAAGCTTTCTTT. Translation: CASSYAYIYAEAFF.

There are many counts of this clonotype. The rearrangement links TRBV15 to TRBJ1-2; D is uncertain. The V and J ends lost 1 base and 3 bases respectively, with 9 bases between them. Germline CDR1 reads LNHNV; CDR2 reads YYDKDF (reference sequence). This CDR3 has 14 residues. The CDR3 loop is CATSRGNPDYGYTF. CDR3 nucleotide sequence: TGTGCCACCAGCAGAGGTAACCCCGACTATGGCTACACCTTC.

A few counts support this clonotype. The chain carries TRBV5-1 and TRBJ2-7, with 12 bases fitting TRBD1. The junction had 11 bases not matched to a gene; V was cut back by 3 bases and J by 7 bases. The length of the CDR3 is 16 residues. Germline CDR1 SGHRS, CDR2 YFSETQ. CDR3 in DNA: TGCGCCAGCAGCTCCCTAGGGGGACAGGGGGCTCGTGAGCAGTACTTC. Its protein product is CASSSLGGQGAREQYF.

This clonotype was counted at least ten times. The chain couples TRBV27 to TRBJ1-1; D remains ambiguous. This CDR3 contains 14 residues. From germline, CDR1 is MNHEY and CDR2 SMNVEV (reference sequence). V was clipped by 2 bases and J by 3 bases, with 10 bases between them. This CDR3 is CASSLEAKYTEAFF. CDR3 nucleotide sequence: TGTGCCAGCAGTTTAGAGGCCAAGTACACTGAAGCTTTCTTT.

This clonotype was seen at least ten times. The chain uses TRBV2 and TRBJ2-7; D uncertain. From germline, CDR1 is SNHLY and CDR2 FYNNEI. Trimming took off 1 base at V and 3 bases at J, with 7 bases between the two ends. The CDR3 spans 13 residues. The chain's CDR3 is CASSEEGYYEQYF. DNA for the CDR3: TGTGCCAGCAGTGAAGAGGGATACTACGAGCAGTACTTC.

The chain recombines TRBV12-5 with TRBJ2-5, with 12 bases lining up with TRBD2. The CDR3 runs to 15 residues. Germline V gene data show CDR1 as LGHNT and CDR2 as FRNRAP. The trim removed 1 base at V and 4 bases at J, leaving 1 base unmatched. The CDR3 bases are TGTGCTAGTGGTTTGGGACTAGCGGGGGCAGAGACCCAGTACTTC. Amino acids: CASGLGLAGAETQYF.

The rearrangement uses TRBV3-1 and TRBJ1-5; weak D call: TRBD1 (5 bases). With 3 bases removed from V and 3 bases from J, the gap between germline ends came to 15 bases. The germline V gene encodes CDR1 LGHDT and CDR2 YNNKEL (reference sequence). The CDR3 is made up of 16 amino acids. The CDR3 loop is CASSQGAGANNQPQHF. CDR3 sequence (DNA): TGTGCCAGCAGCCAGGGCGCTGGGGCGAACAATCAGCCCCAGCATTTT. The full variable domain, its missing parts supplied by reference TRBV3-1 and TRBJ1-5, is DTAVSQTPKYLVTQMGNDKSIKCEQNLGHDTMYWYKQDSKKFLKIMFSYNNKELIINETVPNRFSPKSPDKAHLNLHINSLELGDSAVYFCASSQGAGANNQPQHFGDGTRLSIL.

This clonotype has ten or more counts. This sequence joins TRBV5-1 and TRBJ1-1, with D perhaps matching TRBD1 (5 bases). V lost 4 bases and J lost 2, with 15 bases in between. Germline CDR1 reads SGHRS; CDR2 reads YFSETQ. The CDR3 contains 15 residues. DNA of the CDR3: TGCGCCAGCAGCCTACCAGGGTTCCTAAACACTGAAGCTTTCTTT. Translated: CASSLPGFLNTEAFF.

Ten or more counts support this clonotype. The chain combines TRBV6-1 with TRBJ1-2; D not resolved. Germline V gene sequence: CDR1 MNHNS, CDR2 SASEGT. V lost 7 bases and J lost 1, with 16 bases in between. The CDR3 covers 15 residues. CDR3 DNA sequence: TGTGCCAGCACGGGTGGGGTCGGCAGTAACTATGGCTACACCTTC. Translating gives CASTGGVGSNYGYTF.

This clonotype was seen many times. J is TRBJ1-6 and V is TRBV12-3 or TRBV12-4; no clear D gene. This CDR3 spans 13 amino acids. Trimming took off 1 base at V and 8 bases at J, with 6 bases between the two ends. The CDR3 sequence is CASSLVKDSPLHF. The DNA for the CDR3 is TGTGCCAGCAGTTTAGTGAAGGATTCACCCCTCCACTTT.

This clonotype appeared a few times. V usage is TRBV6-2 or TRBV6-3 and J usage is TRBJ2-7; no clear D gene. This CDR3 spans 14 amino acids. Germline assignment: CDR1 MNHEY and CDR2 SVGEGT. The germline V and J ends were trimmed by 6 bases and 1 base, with 13 bases remaining between them. The CDR3: CASRAPDGSYEQYF. Written as DNA, the CDR3 is TGTGCCAGCAGAGCCCCCGATGGTTCCTACGAGCAGTACTTC.

This clonotype was seen many times. The V call is TRBV9, the J call TRBJ2-7; unclear D gene. Germline assignment: CDR1 SGDLS and CDR2 YYNGEE. The V gene lost 0 bases and the J gene lost 1 base, with 20 bases spanning the gap. The CDR3 consists of 18 residues. This chain's CDR3 is CASSVVGTWAVVSYEQYF. CDR3 nucleotide sequence: TGTGCCAGCAGCGTAGTAGGTACTTGGGCCGTCGTTTCCTACGAGCAGTACTTC.

This clonotype has at least ten counts. The genes are TRBV7-9 and TRBJ1-2; D perhaps matches TRBD1 (6 bases). Per the germline V gene, CDR1 is SEHNR and CDR2 is FQNEAQ (reference sequence). The CDR3 extends over 13 amino acids. The V and J ends lost 7 bases and 4 bases respectively, with 13 bases between them. The CDR3: CASTPGDAYGYTF. The CDR3 DNA sequence: TGTGCCAGCACCCCAGGGGACGCCTATGGCTACACCTTC.

This clonotype has at least ten counts. The chain employs TRBV12-3 or TRBV12-4 and TRBJ2-2; 10 bases align to TRBD2. V trimming: 5 bases; J trimming: 8 bases; junction bases outside the gene matches: 5. This CDR3 spans 14 amino acids. The CDR3 DNA follows: TGTGCCAGCAGTCCCGGGACTAGCGAAGGGGAGCTGTTTTTT. As protein: CASSPGTSEGELFF.